This T cell receptor beta chain was retrieved from a study of cytomegalovirus exposure and HLA in healthy donors. Germline loops: CDR1 SGHNT, CDR2 YYREEE (reference sequence). This CDR3 has 14 residues. Deletions cut 4 bases from V and 6 bases from J, with 11 bases between. There are a few counts of this clone. Its target is unknown. Regarding the study as a whole: Follow-up analysis found HLA locus-dependent TCR association rates, highest for DRB1 and lowest for HLA-C. Within an earlier analysis, most TCR beta V segments proved productive either about 87% or about 30% of the time.

Primers for the PCR totalled 60 Vbeta and 13 Jbeta. This table comes from immunoSEQ multiplex PCR, and its TCRdb copy is limited to in-frame clones, with some not included. The table shows about 38,000 clones, with 55% to 75% occurring only once. This rearrangement joins TRBV5-4 to TRBJ2-6, with D maybe TRBD2 (6 bases). The specimen was PBMCs. The clonotype was recovered from a man between 45 and 60 years old in good health and CMV-seropositive. CDR3 in amino acids: CASSRGLSANVLTF. CDR3 nucleotide sequence: TGTGCCAGCAGCAGGGGACTGTCGGCCAACGTCCTGACTTTC.